The rows below give T cell receptor beta chains drawn from one sample of a study of blood T cells in healthy people across ages. Each CDR3 protein is one row after TCRdb ran MiXCR on the 5' RACE reads. The sample has approximately 780,000 distinct CDR3 sequences; roughly 25% are singletons. This same sample was also part of a study on T cells of mothers and their children.

The sequencing sample was made of blood. The receptors here all came from a boy aged 5 to 17 in good health. CDR3s include the opening cysteine and the closing phenylalanine or tryptophan. A D gene is named only where the DNA matches it firmly. The size field is filled for only some rows; it gives once, few, many or a size class.

v_gene,d_gene,abundance,j_gene,CDR3nt,CDR3aa
TRBV20-1,TRBD1,many,TRBJ1-1,TGCCACGGGACAGGGGGTAGCACTGAAGCTTTCTTT,CHGTGGSTEAFF
TRBV7-3,NA,NA,TRBJ2-5,TGTGCCAGCAGCTTAGGCAGGGGATACCAAGAGACCCAGTACTTC,CASSLGRGYQETQYF
TRBV4-1,TRBD1,NA,TRBJ2-5,TGCGCCAGCAGCAGGACAGGGCTTCCACAAGAGACCCAGTACTTC,CASSRTGLPQETQYF
TRBV3-1,NA,few,TRBJ1-2,TGTGCCAGCAGCCAAAGGCACAGCACTAACTATGGCTACACCTTC,CASSQRHSTNYGYTF
TRBV3-1,TRBD1,NA,TRBJ2-5,TGTGCCAGCAGCCAAGAGGACAGGTACCAAGAGACCCAGTACTTC,CASSQEDRYQETQYF
TRBV7-6,NA,few,TRBJ1-1,TGTGCCAGCAGCCGACTGGGGGGGAACACTGAAGCTTTCTTT,CASSRLGGNTEAFF
TRBV12-3/TRBV12-4,TRBD1,few,TRBJ2-1,TGTGCCAGCAGTGCGCAGGGGGCTGAGCAGTTCTTC,CASSAQGAEQFF
TRBV2,NA,few,TRBJ2-7,TGTGCCAGCAGGCCGTTGATTCTGGGGGCCTCCTACGAGCAGTACTTC,CASRPLILGASYEQYF
TRBV7-9,NA,few,TRBJ2-3,TGTGCCAGCAGCTTAGGAGTCCGGGGAGTCAGGACAGATACGCAGTATTTT,CASSLGVRGVRTDTQYF
TRBV20-1,TRBD2,NA,TRBJ2-5,TGCAGTGCCTCCCCGGCTAGCGGGGGGGTTGAAGAGACCCAGTACTTC,CSASPASGGVEETQYF
TRBV11-2,TRBD1,NA,TRBJ1-6,TGTGCCAGCAGCCCCCGACCGGGACAGGAGGGATCACCCCTCCACTTT,CASSPRPGQEGSPLHF
TRBV4-2,NA,few,TRBJ2-5,TGTGCCGGCAGCCAAGATGAGGGTGTGCAAGAGACCCAGTACTTC,CAGSQDEGVQETQYF
TRBV19,NA,NA,TRBJ2-7,TGTGCCAGTAGTATCAGGGGAGGTCACGAGCAGTACTTC,CASSIRGGHEQYF
TRBV24-1,TRBD2,NA,TRBJ2-3,TGTGCCACCAGTCGAGCGGGGGGGTACACAGATACGCAGTATTTT,CATSRAGGYTDTQYF
TRBV2,TRBD2,NA,TRBJ2-2,TGTGCCAGCAGTGAAAGGGCTAGCGGGGGCCGCACAGGGGAGCTGTTTTTT,CASSERASGGRTGELFF
TRBV5-1,NA,NA,TRBJ2-1,TGCGCCAGCAGCTTGCTCCTCAATGAGCAGTTCTTC,CASSLLLNEQFF
TRBV7-2,TRBD2,NA,TRBJ2-5,TGTGCCAGCAGCTTAGTTACTAGCGGGGGGGAGACCCAGTACTTC,CASSLVTSGGETQYF
TRBV20-1,NA,few,TRBJ2-5,TGCAGTGCTAGGAGGGCGGGGCCGAGGGGGACCCAGTACTTC,CSARRAGPRGTQYF
TRBV4-1,NA,NA,TRBJ2-5,TGCGCCAGCAGCCAAGTAGGACAGTTAAACAAGCAGTACTTC,CASSQVGQLNKQYF
TRBV12-5,TRBD1,NA,TRBJ1-2,TGTGCTAGTGGTATCGGGACAGGGTCCTATGGCTACACCTTC,CASGIGTGSYGYTF
TRBV18,TRBD1,NA,TRBJ2-3,TGTGCCAGCTCAACTGCGCAGGGGGCTAGCACAGATACGCAGTATTTT,CASSTAQGASTDTQYF
TRBV7-6,TRBD2,NA,TRBJ2-1,TGTGCCAGCAGCTTGCGGGGGTACGACCACAATGAGCAGTTCTTC,CASSLRGYDHNEQFF
TRBV4-1,NA,few,TRBJ2-5,TGCGCCAGCAGCGAAGGGACCTCTGGCAGAGAGACCCAGTACTTC,CASSEGTSGRETQYF